This passage covers 24 T cell receptor beta chains from one sample sequenced in a study of shared clonotypes between healthy human individuals. The assay was immunoSEQ multiplex PCR, and TCRdb's table has in-frame clones only and misses some. The sample comprises about 1.5 million clones, approximately 98% of which are singletons, and less than 0.55% rests with the top ten. The sequenced sample was naive CD4+ T cells sorted from blood. Subset described: CD45RA+ positively selected. These TCRs come from a man younger than 45 in good health.

The V call is TRBV5-1, the J call TRBJ1-1, with D unclear. CDR1 and CDR2 from the germline V gene are SGHRS and YFSETQ. The CDR3 is made up of 14 amino acids. V dropped 1 base and J dropped 0 bases, with 7 bases sitting between them. CDR3 DNA sequence: TGCGCCAGCAGCTTGACTTTCGTGAACACTGAAGCTTTCTTT. It is translated as CASSLTFVNTEAFF. The full variable domain, its missing parts supplied by reference TRBV5-1 and TRBJ1-1, is KAGVTQTPRYLIKTRGQQVTLSCSPISGHRSVSWYQQTPGQGLQFLFEYFSETQRNKGNFPGRFSGRQFSNSRSEMNVSTLELGDSALYLCASSLTFVNTEAFFGQGTRLTVV.

Concerning this clone: The junction departs from germline at one end; a sequencing error may be responsible. This chain connects TRBV7-9 to TRBJ1-2; D is ambiguous. The CDR3 contains 15 residues. Germline values: CDR1 SEHNR, CDR2 FQNEAQ (reference sequence). The CDR3, as DNA: TGTGCCAGCAGCTTAGGCGGGTACGGACCGAAGCCACCTAGCTTC. This translates into CASSLGGYGPKPPSF.

This sequence joins TRBV30 and TRBJ2-7; 7 nucleotides match TRBD1. From germline, CDR1 is GTSNPN and CDR2 SVGIG (reference sequence). V lost 1 base to trimming and J lost 5 bases; unmatched junction nucleotides: 5. CDR3 length equals 13 residues. The CDR3 reads CAWSEQGTHEQYF. Here the CDR3 DNA reads TGTGCCTGGAGTGAACAGGGGACCCACGAGCAGTACTTC.

In its sample, this clone was seen once. This chain uses TRBV10-2 with TRBJ2-1; 8 bases agree with TRBD1. Germline-derived CDR1 and CDR2 are WSHSY and SAAADI. The CDR3 length is 14 residues. The V segment lost 4 bases and the J segment 3 bases; nucleotides outside the gene matches: 2. CDR3 bases: TGCGCCAGCAGTGGGACAGGGATCTACAATGAGCAGTTCTTC. It yields the protein CASSGTGIYNEQFF.

This chain links TRBV4-1 with TRBJ1-4; 9 bases line up with TRBD1. Germline lookup yields CDR1 MGHRA and CDR2 YSYEKL. The CDR3 consists of 15 residues. The J segment lost 5 bases and the V segment lost 4 bases, leaving 5 bases of the junction unmatched. The CDR3 spells CASSPGQGGNEKLFF. The CDR3 bases are TGCGCCAGCAGCCCGGGACAGGGCGGGAATGAAAAACTGTTTTTT.

The chain is built from TRBV6-5 and TRBJ2-2; D possibly corresponds to TRBD1 (6 bases). The CDR3 length is 14 residues. CDR1 is MNHEY and CDR2 is SVGAGI in the germline V gene. The ends were cut back, 4 bases at V and 3 bases at J, with 9 bases in the middle. CDR3 region: CASSSGVYTGELFF. The CDR3 nucleotides are TGTGCCAGCAGTTCAGGGGTTTACACCGGGGAGCTGTTTTTT.

The chain employs TRBV5-1 and TRBJ2-7; 10 nucleotides match TRBD2. The germline V gene encodes CDR1 SGHRS and CDR2 YFSETQ. The CDR3 is 15 amino acids. V lost 0 bases, J lost 6 bases, and 6 bases stayed unmatched. The DNA for the CDR3 is TGCGCCAGCAGCTTGGTACTAGCGGGAAAGGGCGAGCAGTACTTC. Translated: CASSLVLAGKGEQYF.

The rearrangement links TRBV18 to TRBJ2-7; possibly TRBD1 for D (5 bases). Germline CDR1 is KGHSH and CDR2 is LQKENI. This CDR3 comprises 17 residues. With 4 bases removed from V and 0 bases from J, the gap between germline ends came to 19 bases. Here the CDR3 DNA reads TGTGCCAGCTCACTTATTGCCAGGGCAGCGAGCTCCTACGAGCAGTACTTC. It is translated as CASSLIARAASSYEQYF. Combining the CDR3 with reference TRBV18 and TRBJ2-7 gives the whole variable domain NAGVMQNPRHLVRRRGQEARLRCSPMKGHSHVYWYRQLPEEGLKFMVYLQKENIIDESGMPKERFSAEFPKEGPSILRIQQVVRGDSAAYFCASSLIARAASSYEQYFGPGTRLTVT.

The chain recombines TRBV7-9 with TRBJ1-4, with 7 bases lining up with TRBD1. This CDR3 comprises 14 residues. The ends lost 5 bases at V and 11 bases at J; junction bases unmatched: 11. Germline V gene lookup returns CDR1 SEHNR and CDR2 FQNEAQ (reference sequence). CDR3 loop: CASSPDRVESKLFF. The CDR3 bases are TGTGCCAGCAGCCCCGACAGGGTGGAGAGCAAACTGTTTTTT.

V usage is TRBV7-2 and J usage is TRBJ1-1, with no clear D. V was clipped by 2 bases and J by 10 bases, with 8 bases between them. Germline CDR1 SGHTA, CDR2 FQGNSA. The CDR3 is made up of 11 amino acids. The CDR3 is CASSLWEAAFF. In DNA form, the CDR3 reads TGTGCCAGCAGCTTATGGGAAGCAGCTTTCTTT.

V gene TRBV13 combines with J gene TRBJ1-3, with D unclear. The germline V gene has CDR1 PRHDT and CDR2 FYEKMQ (reference sequence). The CDR3 extends over 9 amino acids. Trimming removed 9 bases at V and 6 bases at J, with 3 bases between. The CDR3 protein is CARLNTIYF. CDR3 DNA: TGTGCCAGGCTAAACACCATATATTTT.

This clone was recorded once. The chain has TRBV7-6 and TRBJ2-2; D gene unclear. V shed 1 base and J shed 5 bases, with 5 bases lying between them. CDR3 length: 13 amino acids. Germline-derived CDR1 and CDR2 are SGHVS and FNYEAQ. CDR3 sequence: CASSLVETGELFF. Here the CDR3 DNA reads TGTGCCAGCAGCTTAGTGGAGACCGGGGAGCTGTTTTTT. Looking up the rest from reference TRBV7-6 and TRBJ2-2 gives the full variable domain: GAGVSQSPRYKVTKRGQDVALRCDPISGHVSLYWYRQALGQGPEFLTYFNYEAQQDKSGLPNDRFSAERPEGSISTLTIQRTEQRDSAMYRCASSLVETGELFFGEGSRLTVL.

About this clone itself: This same CDR3 is encoded by further DNA sequences in the sample. The J gene is TRBJ2-1, the V gene TRBV19; unclear D gene. The CDR3 is 13 amino acids. The V gene lost 4 bases and the J gene lost 4 bases, with 8 bases spanning the gap. Per the germline V gene, CDR1 is LNHDA and CDR2 is SQIVND (reference sequence). The CDR3 sequence: CASSSGNYNEQFF. The CDR3 DNA follows: TGTGCCAGTAGTAGCGGTAATTACAATGAGCAGTTCTTC.

The V gene is TRBV7-9, the J gene TRBJ1-5, with D perhaps matching TRBD1 (5 bases). CDR1 and CDR2 from the germline V gene are SEHNR and FQNEAQ (reference sequence). Between the trimmed V and J ends, which lost 5 bases and 4 bases, there was a span of 15 bases. This CDR3 has 15 residues. The CDR3 DNA sequence: TGTGCCAGCAGCCCTCAAGCGGGGGAGAATCAGCCCCAGCATTTT. Its translation is CASSPQAGENQPQHF.

This chain connects TRBV2 to TRBJ2-7; 8 bases are shared with TRBD1. Germline V CDR1 and CDR2: SNHLY, FYNNEI. The CDR3 loop spans 15 amino acids. V lost 3 bases, J lost 2 bases, and 6 bases stayed unmatched. CDR3 protein: CASSDFGTGTYEQYF. The CDR3 region has the DNA TGTGCCAGCAGTGATTTTGGGACAGGAACCTACGAGCAGTACTTC.

V usage is TRBV7-2 and J usage is TRBJ2-1; D possibly corresponds to TRBD1 (6 bases). With 2 bases removed from V and 5 bases from J, the gap between germline ends came to 13 bases. The CDR3 is made up of 15 amino acids. Germline lookup yields CDR1 SGHTA and CDR2 FQGNSA. Here the CDR3 reads CASSLSTGSNNEQFF. The CDR3 coding sequence is TGTGCCAGCAGCTTATCCACAGGGAGTAACAATGAGCAGTTCTTC.

The CDR3, as DNA: TGTGCCAGCAGCGGCCCTGGGGCAGGGGCTGTGCAGTACTTC. Its translation is CASSGPGAGAVQYF. The chain recombines TRBV9 with TRBJ2-7; possibly TRBD1 for D (6 bases). This CDR3 is 14 amino acids long. Trimming removed 3 bases from V and 9 bases from J, with 19 bases in between. Germline assignment: CDR1 SGDLS and CDR2 YYNGEE.

Of note for this clone: Other DNA variants within this sample encode the same CDR3. This chain uses TRBV9 with TRBJ1-1, with D unresolved. CDR3 length equals 14 residues. Trimming removed 0 bases from V and 1 base from J, with 7 bases in between. Germline assignment: CDR1 SGDLS and CDR2 YYNGEE. CDR3 sequence reads: CASSVGLGNTEAFF. In DNA form, the CDR3 reads TGTGCCAGCAGCGTAGGTCTGGGGAACACTGAAGCTTTCTTT. The full variable domain, rest sourced from reference TRBV9 and TRBJ1-1, is DSGVTQTPKHLITATGQRVTLRCSPRSGDLSVYWYQQSLDQGLQFLIQYYNGEERAKGNILERFSAQQFPDLHSELNLSSLELGDSALYFCASSVGLGNTEAFFGQGTRLTVV.

The chain carries TRBV18 and TRBJ1-4; D call uncertain. Trimming cost V 1 base and J 1 base, with 7 bases left between them. CDR1 KGHSH and CDR2 LQKENI come from the germline V gene. The CDR3 is 15 amino acids. CDR3 DNA: TGTGCCAGCTCACCACTTGCTCAAACTAATGAAAAACTGTTTTTT. It translates to CASSPLAQTNEKLFF.

The V call is TRBV7-6, the J call TRBJ2-7; D might be TRBD2 (5 bases). Trimming cost V 4 bases and J 6 bases, with 13 bases left between them. CDR3 length equals 13 residues. In germline, CDR1 is SGHVS, CDR2 FNYEAQ. CDR3 sequence reads: CASSSHTEGEQYF. CDR3 DNA: TGTGCCAGCAGCTCCCACACAGAGGGCGAGCAGTACTTC. Together with reference TRBV7-6 and TRBJ2-7, the CDR3 gives the full variable domain: GAGVSQSPRYKVTKRGQDVALRCDPISGHVSLYWYRQALGQGPEFLTYFNYEAQQDKSGLPNDRFSAERPEGSISTLTIQRTEQRDSAMYRCASSSHTEGEQYFGPGTRLTVT.

J is TRBJ2-2 and V is TRBV5-4; TRBD2 agrees at 12 bases. Germline CDR1 SGHNT, CDR2 YYREEE (reference sequence). CDR3 length: 16 amino acids. The V gene end was trimmed by 1 base and the J gene end by 7 bases; junction bases not matched to a gene: 5. This chain's CDR3 is CASSLSSGRASGELFF. DNA of the CDR3: TGTGCCAGCAGCTTGTCTAGCGGGAGGGCAAGCGGGGAGCTGTTTTTT.

The chain is built from TRBV5-1 and TRBJ2-5, with D unclear. The CDR3 spans 14 residues. Germline V gene lookup returns CDR1 SGHRS and CDR2 YFSETQ. V dropped 0 bases and J dropped 4 bases, with 10 bases sitting between them. The CDR3 here is CASSLVSTGETQYF. DNA of the CDR3: TGCGCCAGCAGCTTGGTTTCGACCGGAGAGACCCAGTACTTC.

The chain uses TRBV18 and TRBJ2-6; 12 bases are shared with TRBD1. V lost 4 bases and J lost 4; bases outside the gene matches: 8. Germline V gives CDR1 KGHSH, CDR2 LQKENI. The CDR3 loop spans 18 amino acids. DNA for the CDR3: TGTGCCAGCTCACGGCCGGGACAGGGGGCGACCGGGGCCAACGTCCTGACTTTC. Translated, it gives CASSRPGQGATGANVLTF. The whole variable domain, filled in from reference TRBV18 and TRBJ2-6, reads NAGVMQNPRHLVRRRGQEARLRCSPMKGHSHVYWYRQLPEEGLKFMVYLQKENIIDESGMPKERFSAEFPKEGPSILRIQQVVRGDSAAYFCASSRPGQGATGANVLTFGAGSRLTVL.

This clone was recorded only once. CDR3 sequence reads: CASSFDINGELFF. The CDR3 DNA reads TGTGCCAGCAGTTTCGACATTAACGGGGAGCTGTTTTTT. This chain links TRBV28 with TRBJ2-2; D is ambiguous. The CDR3 is 13 amino acids. Looked up from germline, CDR1 is MDHEN and CDR2 is SYDVKM. V was shortened by 3 bases and J by 7 bases, with 9 bases between the two germline ends.